This T cell receptor beta chain was recovered during a study of T cell responses to AZD1222 COVID-19 vaccine (dated by TCRdb to about 2021). Regarding the research as a whole: A total of around 240 trial participants underwent TCR sequencing, of whom nearly 210 had received two doses of AZD1222 and approximately 26 had received two doses of the MenACWY control vaccine. Trial participants were enrolled by age into 18-55, 56-69 and 70-plus year subgroups, with roughly 150, 30 and 60 TCR-sequenced participants respectively. On the study overall, not on this receptor specifically: Vaccine-associated CD4 TCRs spanned the whole spike protein, with dominant responses in regions 160-218 and 743-854. Most participants were white British and females outnumbered males, and the authors suggested that clonal diversity may have been underestimated. Because no day 14 peak-response samples were available, the repertoires could be characterized only after the peak T cell response. After two AZD1222 doses, spike-specific TCR breadth and depth were significantly higher than at day 0 and than in MenACWY recipients. Epitopes outside the regions mutated in the B.1.351 and B.1.1.7 variants were reportedly recognized by nearly half of the unique spike-specific TCRs. In the small 56-69-year group, the increase in depth fell short of significance, most likely because of low power. Conclusions about previously exposed vaccinees are limited because only 5 or 6 AZD1222 recipients were SARS-CoV-2 seropositive at baseline.

The CDR3 regions of human TCRbeta chains were analyzed by immunosequencing. As for the original processing: Repertoire TCRs were matched against a reference library of SARS-CoV-2-specific TCRs generated with the MIRA antigen-specificity platform. Breadth was defined as the fraction of unique TCRs that were SARS-CoV-2-associated. Depth was defined as the fraction of total T cells that were SARS-CoV-2-associated. Using the MIRA data, each spike-specific TCR was assigned both to the spike region to which the TCR was reactive and to a CD4 or CD8 class. Log10-transformed breadth and depth values were compared by one-way ANOVA with Sidak's multiple comparisons tests. TCRdb provides this immuneACCESS table in a form limited to in-frame rearrangements. Some clones are lacking; in checked studies, under half of them reflect an unresolved V gene, and why the rest are absent is not known. Clone size and the V and J calls come from that table; the DNA yielded D and trimming. The sample table holds nearly 200,000 clones, of which about 93% were seen once. The top ten hold approximately 1% of the sample.

On this clone itself: The clone's antigen remains unknown. No quality values exist for individual bases; no much larger clone is one base distant.

The time point label of this sample denotes: about 28 days (+/-7) after the second vaccine dose. AZD1222 recipients with second doses at about 4 weeks or about 12 weeks were pooled, because spike-specific TCR depth and breadth did not differ between schedules. Vaccinee samples were obtained from the UK trials COV001 and COV002, which included a single-blind randomized controlled phase 2/3 trial of AZD1222 (ChAdOx1 nCoV-19) in healthy adults. For TCRbeta chain sequencing, PBMC samples were collected from trial participants at day 0 and at day 28 after the second dose. V drops 7 bases and J drops 1 base, leaving 10 bases in between. Reading from cysteine to phenylalanine, the CDR3 counts 13 amino acids. The retained sequence is limited to the CDR3, 39 bases, with the frame set at the first base. The CDR1 and CDR2 encoded by the germline V gene are SNHLY and FYNNEI.

This clonotype originated in an adult who received the AZD1222 COVID-19 vaccine. The sequence joins TRBV2 to TRBJ2-5; no D gene call is confident. Sample: peripheral blood, taken 28 days after the second AZD1222 dose. The nucleotide sequence is TGTGCCAGCAAAGACTCCAGCCAAGAGACCCAGTACTTC. Its coded protein is CASKDSSQETQYF.